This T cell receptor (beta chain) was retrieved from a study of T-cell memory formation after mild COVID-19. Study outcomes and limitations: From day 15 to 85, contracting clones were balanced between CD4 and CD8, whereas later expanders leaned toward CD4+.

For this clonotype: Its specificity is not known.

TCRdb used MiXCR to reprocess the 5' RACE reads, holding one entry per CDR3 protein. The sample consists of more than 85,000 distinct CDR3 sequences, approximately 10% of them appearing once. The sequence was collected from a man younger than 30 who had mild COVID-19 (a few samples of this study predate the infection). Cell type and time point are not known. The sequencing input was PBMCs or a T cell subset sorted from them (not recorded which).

CDR3 DNA: TGTGCCAGCAGTTACTCGAGAGGGCTGATGGAGCAGTTCTTC. Translating gives CASSYSRGLMEQFF. The J gene is TRBJ2-1, the V gene TRBV6-5, with D maybe TRBD2 (5 bases). The CDR3 sequence is 14 residues long. Trimming stripped 0 bases from V and 10 bases from J, with 13 bases between. CDR1 is MNHEY and CDR2 is SVGAGI in the germline V gene.